This T cell receptor (beta chain) was sequenced for a study of T cell responses to AZD1222 COVID-19 vaccine. Study-level points and caveats: Donors in the cohort were predominantly white British and more often female, and clonal diversity was possibly underestimated. Once two AZD1222 doses were given, Spike-specific TCR breadth and depth went up. Regions 160-218 and 743-854 held dominance among vaccine-associated CD4 TCRs, which spanned spike. Without day 14 samples, only post-peak T cell repertoires were studied.

A word on this clone: Its antigen is not known.

CDR1 WNHNN and CDR2 SYGVQD come from the germline V gene (reference sequence). The CDR3 covers 15 residues. Between the trimmed V and J ends, which lost 2 bases and 4 bases, there was a span of 14 bases. Here immunoSEQ multiplex PCR was the method, and the copy in TCRdb shows in-frame clones only, minus some. The sample consists of 80,000 or so clones, around three quarters of them appearing once. The chain links TRBV10-1 to TRBJ1-1; D is possibly TRBD1 (6 bases). The sequencing here drew on peripheral blood, taken 28 days after the second dose of the MenACWY control vaccine. This receptor was identified in an adult who received the MenACWY meningococcal vaccine as a control. Here the CDR3 reads CASSEGRGVSTEAFF. The CDR3 bases are TGCGCCAGCAGTGAGGGCAGGGGAGTTAGCACTGAAGCTTTCTTT.